This T cell receptor (beta chain) was recovered during a study of blood T cell repertoires in COVID-19. Background on the study: Material from acute and convalescent COVID-19 was sourced from the United States, Italy and Spain. T cells, B-cell-depleted T cells, or PBMCs provided the cDNA or gDNA that served as material.

The V gene's germline CDR1 is SEHNR and CDR2 FQNEAQ (reference sequence). Trimming at V came to 5 bases and at J to 3 bases, leaving 3 bases not matched to a gene. The CDR3 runs to 13 residues. The data were produced by immunoSEQ multiplex PCR, yet TCRdb's version contains in-frame clones alone and is incomplete. The sample carries tens of thousands of clones, roughly four fifths recorded once. This clonotype was obtained from a woman between 65 and 79 years old with acute or convalescent COVID-19. The sample consisted of peripheral blood. This rearrangement joins TRBV7-9 to TRBJ1-2, with TRBD1 matching 7 bases. As DNA, the CDR3 is TGTGCCAGCAGCGTAGGGACAGACTATGGCTACACCTTC. It specifies CASSVGTDYGYTF.